This TCR beta chain is drawn from a study of blood T cells in healthy people across ages (dated by TCRdb to the mid-2010s). Notes on the research overall: In model experiments, roughly one uniquely barcoded TCR beta cDNA molecule per two T cells was captured by template switching. To track age-related changes in TCR beta repertoire diversity, the study relied on deep sequencing normalized with unique cDNA molecular identifiers. Four age groups were formed from the donors: young (average 16 years), middle-aged (around 37), aged (over 55) and long-lived (around 82). To avoid experimental bias, donors of different ages were spread randomly across the sequencing lanes. The study analyzed two additional independent replicas of 1 million unique cDNA reads from the same blood draw for two donors, one aged 18 to 29 and one aged 80 or older. Summary of the overall study and its limitations: Compared with the aged group, the long-lived group had more naive CD4+ T cells, fewer expanded clones and increased TCR diversity, a pattern suggesting age selection. As age increased, observed TCR beta diversity per million T cells dropped in a roughly linear way, and a significant reduction was already evident by age 40. The percentage of naive T cells measured by flow cytometry correlated strongly with observed TCR beta diversity. Estimates of total diversity based on one million sequenced T cells were considered lower bounds and underestimates. Donor CMV infection status was unknown, potentially confounding age-related changes in expanded clonotypes. Bulk unsorted PBMC profiling prevented conclusive comparison of naive and antigen-experienced compartments.

Libraries were constructed by 5' RACE. Sequencing relied on an Illumina HiSeq 2500. A second PCR of about 6 to 12 cycles was run with a J-beta primer mix and a sample-barcoded 5' primer. A template-switch 5' adaptor carrying 12 random nucleotides introduced a unique molecular identifier onto each TCR beta cDNA molecule. At least 3 million CDR3-containing paired-end reads were obtained from each sample. All of the RNA was converted into first-strand cDNA using the Mint cDNA synthesis kit, with a TRBC-specific oligonucleotide serving as the primer. All cDNA was treated with uracil-DNA glycosylase and then went through a first 18-cycle PCR with the universal primers M1SS and BC2_uni_R. As for the original processing: For normalization, 1 million high-quality reads were randomly selected from each sample, with every read carrying a distinct molecular identifier. Instead of being binned into consensus sequences, reads that shared molecular identifiers were thrown out. MiTCR, set to a Q25 quality threshold and the strictest error-elimination algorithm, was used for CDR3 identification, clonotype clustering and error correction. A nonparametric unseen species model with Euler transformation was used to estimate a lower bound on total TCR beta diversity. TCRdb took the public reads, trimmed them with fastp at Q25, ran MiXCR for clone calling and kept in-frame beta chains. Every CDR3 protein is listed once, alongside the most common genes and DNA of its rows. These V and J calls derive from TCRdb rather than the authors' analysis. In all, the sample holds approximately 690,000 distinct CDR3 sequences, and roughly two fifths of those were seen once. Around 30% of the sample goes to the ten largest clones.

The 39 donors, aged 6 to 90 years, were systemically healthy Caucasian individuals from Russia. Around 9.9 milliliters of peripheral blood were collected from each donor into EDTA-treated Vacutainer tubes. PBMCs were isolated by Ficoll-Paque density-gradient centrifugation, with at least 7 million obtained per sample. Total RNA, at least 6 micrograms per sample, was extracted from PBMCs with Trizol reagent. For every donor, flow cytometry on a PBMC aliquot measured the percentage of naive CD45RAhigh/CD27high T cells. The V end loses 5 bases and the J end loses 1 base, and a stretch of 8 bases separates them. Including cysteine and phenylalanine, the CDR3 has 12 amino acids. Kept here is only the CDR3 DNA, which spans 36 bases and is read in frame from base 1. The germline V gene (reference sequence) gives CDR1 as GTSNPN and CDR2 as SVGIG. There are a few counts of this clonotype. What this receptor recognizes is not known. No quality values exist for individual bases; no much larger clone is one base distant.

Sequencing was done on a sample of blood. This chain joins TRBV30 to TRBJ1-2; no D gene call is confident. The clonotype was recovered from a man at least 80 years old in good health. The CDR3 region reads CAWGTNNYGYTF. The sequenced DNA: TGTGCCTGGGGAACCAATAACTATGGCTACACCTTC.